The 6 T cell receptor beta chains below come from one sample, sequenced in a study of T-cell reconstitution after alpha-beta-depleted transplantation in children. This sample's TCRbeta library carried unique molecular identifier barcodes. TCRdb reprocessed the PCR reads via MiXCR and lists one record per CDR3 protein. The sample consists of about a million distinct CDR3 sequences, about 31% of them appearing once. The source material was PBMCs, mostly from graft donor cells, sampled 360 days after TCRalphabeta/CD19-depleted stem cell transplant. Receptors originate from a boy under two years old who had a stem cell transplant for SCID, so the T cells may come from the graft donor.

The table lists this clonotype with many counts. The CDR3: CSATRTGRNTIYF. Written as DNA, the CDR3 is TGCAGTGCCACCAGGACAGGGCGAAACACCATATATTTT. The chain carries TRBV20-1 and TRBJ1-3; the match to TRBD1 covers 8 bases. CDR3 length equals 13 residues. Germline V gene lookup returns CDR1 DFQATT and CDR2 SNEGSKA (reference sequence). Germline trimming cut 6 bases from V and 5 bases from J; bases unmatched to any gene: 6.

This clonotype was detected only a few times. The J gene is TRBJ1-1, the V gene TRBV29-1, with D possibly TRBD1 on 6 matching bases. Trimming removed 0 bases at V and 6 bases at J, with 14 bases between. Germline CDR1 reads SQVTM; CDR2 reads ANQGSEA. This CDR3 is 14 amino acids long. In nucleotides, the CDR3 is TGCAGCGTTGAAGATTGGGAACAGGGAGCTGAAGCTTTCTTT. This encodes CSVEDWEQGAEAFF.

This rearrangement joins TRBV7-9 to TRBJ2-6; TRBD1 aligns across 8 bases. The trim removed 5 bases at V and 4 bases at J, leaving 10 bases unmatched. Germline V gene data show CDR1 as SEHNR and CDR2 as FQNEAQ (reference sequence). The CDR3 has 17 residues. CDR3 in DNA: TGTGCCAGCAGCCCCGGGACAGGTCTGTGGGGGGCCAACGTCCTGACTTTC. Its translation is CASSPGTGLWGANVLTF. The whole variable domain, filled in from reference TRBV7-9 and TRBJ2-6, reads DTGVSQNPRHKITKRGQNVTFRCDPISEHNRLYWYRQTLGQGPEFLTYFQNEAQLEKSRLLSDRFSAERPKGSFSTLEIQRTEQGDSAMYLCASSPGTGLWGANVLTFGAGSRLTVL.

This clonotype appeared a few times. The V gene is TRBV28, the J gene TRBJ1-1, with a tentative D call TRBD1 (5 bases). The V gene lost 5 bases and the J gene lost 6 bases, with 10 bases spanning the gap. From germline, CDR1 is MDHEN and CDR2 SYDVKM. The CDR3 has 12 amino acids. The CDR3 DNA sequence: TGTGCCAGCAGTCCGGGACGTTCTGAAGCTTTCTTT. Translated: CASSPGRSEAFF.

The chain is built from TRBV20-1 and TRBJ2-7; D tentatively reads TRBD1 or TRBD2 (6 bases each). Trimming pared 4 bases from V and 7 bases from J, leaving 20 bases between. The CDR3 loop spans 14 amino acids. The germline CDR1 and CDR2 sequences are DFQATT and SNEGSKA (reference sequence). This CDR3 reads CSAMTTRGAWEQYF. The CDR3, as DNA: TGCAGTGCTATGACGACAAGGGGGGCCTGGGAGCAGTACTTC.

The chain has TRBV5-1 and TRBJ2-7; 8 bases agree with TRBD1. J was trimmed by 0 bases and V by 2 bases; bases with no gene match: 4. This CDR3 is 15 amino acids long. Germline assignment: CDR1 SGHRS and CDR2 YFSETQ. CDR3 loop: CASSLSGGLSYEQYF. CDR3 DNA sequence: TGCGCCAGCAGCTTATCAGGGGGCCTCTCCTACGAGCAGTACTTC.